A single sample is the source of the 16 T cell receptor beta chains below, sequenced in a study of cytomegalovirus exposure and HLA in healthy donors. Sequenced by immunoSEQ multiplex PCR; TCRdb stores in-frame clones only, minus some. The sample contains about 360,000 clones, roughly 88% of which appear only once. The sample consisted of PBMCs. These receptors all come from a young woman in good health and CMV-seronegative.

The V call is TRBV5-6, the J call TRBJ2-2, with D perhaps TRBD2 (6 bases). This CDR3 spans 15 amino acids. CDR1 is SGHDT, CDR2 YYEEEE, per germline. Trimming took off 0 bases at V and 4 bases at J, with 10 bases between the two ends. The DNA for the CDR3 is TGTGCCAGCAGCTTGGTCGGGAGAGGCACCGGGGAGCTGTTTTTT. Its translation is CASSLVGRGTGELFF.

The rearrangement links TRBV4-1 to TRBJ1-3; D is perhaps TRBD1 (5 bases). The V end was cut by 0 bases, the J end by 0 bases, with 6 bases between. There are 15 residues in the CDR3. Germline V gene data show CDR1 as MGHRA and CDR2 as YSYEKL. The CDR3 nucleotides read TGCGCCAGCAGCCAAGACAGGGCCTCTGGAAACACCATATATTTT. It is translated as CASSQDRASGNTIYF.

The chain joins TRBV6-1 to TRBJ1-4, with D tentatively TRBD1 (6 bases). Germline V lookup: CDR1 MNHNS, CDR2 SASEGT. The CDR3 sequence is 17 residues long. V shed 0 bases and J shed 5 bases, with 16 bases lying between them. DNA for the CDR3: TGTGCCAGCAGTGAAGCTGCAACAGGGTCCAGAAATGAAAAACTGTTTTTT. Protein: CASSEAATGSRNEKLFF.

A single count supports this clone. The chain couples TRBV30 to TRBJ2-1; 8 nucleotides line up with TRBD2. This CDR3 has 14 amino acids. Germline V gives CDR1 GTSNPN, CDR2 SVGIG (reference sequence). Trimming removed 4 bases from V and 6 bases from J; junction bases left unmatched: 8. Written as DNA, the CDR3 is TGTGCCTGGACCGAGGGACTAGGGAGCAATGAGCAGTTCTTC. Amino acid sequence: CAWTEGLGSNEQFF.

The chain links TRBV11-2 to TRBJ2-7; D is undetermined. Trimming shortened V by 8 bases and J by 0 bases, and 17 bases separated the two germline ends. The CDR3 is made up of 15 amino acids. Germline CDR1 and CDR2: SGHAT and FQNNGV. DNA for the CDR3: TGTGCCAGCGGTCTTCTGTTTGGCCACTCCTACGAGCAGTACTTC. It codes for CASGLLFGHSYEQYF.

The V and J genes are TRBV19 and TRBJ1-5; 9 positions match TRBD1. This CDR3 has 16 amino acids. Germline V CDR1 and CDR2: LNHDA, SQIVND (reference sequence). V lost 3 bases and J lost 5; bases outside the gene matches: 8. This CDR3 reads CASSMPYGTGYQPQHF. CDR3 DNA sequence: TGTGCCAGTAGTATGCCCTACGGGACAGGGTATCAGCCCCAGCATTTT. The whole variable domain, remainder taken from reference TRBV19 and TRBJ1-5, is DGGITQSPKYLFRKEGQNVTLSCEQNLNHDAMYWYRQDPGQGLRLIYYSQIVNDFQKGDIAEGYSVSREKKESFPLTVTSAQKNPTAFYLCASSMPYGTGYQPQHFGDGTRLSIL.

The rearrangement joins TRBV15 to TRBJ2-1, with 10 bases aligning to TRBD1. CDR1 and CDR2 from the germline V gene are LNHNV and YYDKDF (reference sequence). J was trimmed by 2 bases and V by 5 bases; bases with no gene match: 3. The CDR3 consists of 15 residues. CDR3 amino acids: CATSPGTGAYNEQFF. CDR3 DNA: TGTGCCACCAGCCCCGGGACAGGGGCCTACAATGAGCAGTTCTTC.

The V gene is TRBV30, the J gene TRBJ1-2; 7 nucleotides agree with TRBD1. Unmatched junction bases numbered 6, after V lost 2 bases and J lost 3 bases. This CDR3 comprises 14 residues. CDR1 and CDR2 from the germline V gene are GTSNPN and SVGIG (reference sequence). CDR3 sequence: CAWSSTGVYYGYTF. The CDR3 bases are TGTGCCTGGAGTTCTACAGGGGTGTACTATGGCTACACCTTC.

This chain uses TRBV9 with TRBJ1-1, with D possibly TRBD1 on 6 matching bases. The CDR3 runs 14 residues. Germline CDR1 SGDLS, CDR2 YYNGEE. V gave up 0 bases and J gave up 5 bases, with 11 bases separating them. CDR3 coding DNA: TGTGCCAGCAGCGTAGAGGGGGGGAGGACTGAAGCTTTCTTT. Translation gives CASSVEGGRTEAFF.

CDR3 sequence reads: CASSQASPTYNEQFF. The CDR3 DNA is TGTGCCAGCAGCCAAGCGTCCCCTACCTACAATGAGCAGTTCTTC. V gene TRBV4-2 combines with J gene TRBJ2-1; no clear D. This CDR3 spans 15 amino acids. CDR1 and CDR2 (germline): LGHNA, YNFKEQ. V dropped 1 base and J dropped 2 bases, with 9 bases sitting between them.

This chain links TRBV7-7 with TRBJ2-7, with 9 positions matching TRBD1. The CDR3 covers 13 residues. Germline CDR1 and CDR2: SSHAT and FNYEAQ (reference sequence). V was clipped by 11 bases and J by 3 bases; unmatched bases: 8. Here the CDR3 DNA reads TGTGCCGTCGGACAGGGGCCCTTCTACGAGCAGTACTTC. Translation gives CAVGQGPFYEQYF. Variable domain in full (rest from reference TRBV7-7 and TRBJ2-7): GAGVSQSPRYKVTKRGQDVTLRCDPISSHATLYWYQQALGQGPEFLTYFNYEAQPDKSGLPSDRFSAERPEGSISTLTIQRTEQRDSAMYRCAVGQGPFYEQYFGPGTRLTVT.

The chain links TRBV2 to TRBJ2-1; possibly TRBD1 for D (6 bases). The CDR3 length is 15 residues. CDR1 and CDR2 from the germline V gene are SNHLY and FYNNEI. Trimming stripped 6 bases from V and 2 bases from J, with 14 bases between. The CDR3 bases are TGTGCCAGCAGACGGGTAACAGGGCCCTACAATGAGCAGTTCTTC. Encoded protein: CASRRVTGPYNEQFF.

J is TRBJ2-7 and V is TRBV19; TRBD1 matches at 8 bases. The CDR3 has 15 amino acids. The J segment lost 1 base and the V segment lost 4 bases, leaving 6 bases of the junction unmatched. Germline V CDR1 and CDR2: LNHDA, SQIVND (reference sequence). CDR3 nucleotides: TGTGCCAGTAGTAAAGACAGGGGCCTTTCCTACGAGCAGTACTTC. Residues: CASSKDRGLSYEQYF.

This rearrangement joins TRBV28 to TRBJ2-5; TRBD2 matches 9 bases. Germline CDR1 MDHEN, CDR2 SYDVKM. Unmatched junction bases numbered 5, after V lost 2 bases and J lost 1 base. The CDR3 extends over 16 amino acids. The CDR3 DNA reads TGTGCCAGCAGTTTAAGGCTAGCGGGGATCCAAGAGACCCAGTACTTC. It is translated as CASSLRLAGIQETQYF. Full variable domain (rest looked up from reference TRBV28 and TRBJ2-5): DVKVTQSSRYLVKRTGEKVFLECVQDMDHENMFWYRQDPGLGLRLIYFSYDVKMKEKGDIPEGYSVSREKKERFSLILESASTNQTSMYLCASSLRLAGIQETQYFGPGTRLLVL.

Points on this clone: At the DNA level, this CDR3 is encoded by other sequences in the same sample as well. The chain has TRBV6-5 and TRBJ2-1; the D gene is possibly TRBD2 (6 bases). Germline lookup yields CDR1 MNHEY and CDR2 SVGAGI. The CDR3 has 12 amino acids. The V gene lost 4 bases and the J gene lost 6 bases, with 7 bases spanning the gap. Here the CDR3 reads CASSSGGNEQFF. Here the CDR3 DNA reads TGTGCCAGCAGTTCCGGGGGCAATGAGCAGTTCTTC.

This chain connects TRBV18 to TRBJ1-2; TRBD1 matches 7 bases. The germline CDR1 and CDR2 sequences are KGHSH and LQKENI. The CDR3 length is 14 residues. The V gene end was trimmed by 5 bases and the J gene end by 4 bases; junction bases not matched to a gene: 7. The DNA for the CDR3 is TGTGCCAGCTCAGCCGGGACAGTCAGCTATGGCTACACCTTC. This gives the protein CASSAGTVSYGYTF.